Following are 27 T cell receptor beta chains from one sample sequenced in a study of blood T cell repertoires in COVID-19. TCRdb's copy holds only in-frame clones and misses some; the assay was immunoSEQ multiplex PCR. The repertoire holds approximately 170,000 clones, with approximately 80% as singletons. Specimen: PBMCs or T cells enriched from blood (not recorded which). All receptors come from a man in his forties who had recovered from COVID-19.

This clone was detected only a few times. At the DNA level, this CDR3 is encoded by other sequences in the same sample as well. The gene calls are TRBV5-1 and TRBJ2-7; D is uncertain. The CDR3 extends over 13 amino acids. Germline CDR1 and CDR2: SGHRS and YFSETQ. Trimming pared 0 bases from V and 3 bases from J, leaving 7 bases between. The CDR3 here is CASSLDGSYEQYV. As DNA, the CDR3 is TGCGCCAGCAGCTTGGATGGCAGCTACGAGCAGTACGTC.

The chain combines TRBV24-1 with TRBJ1-5; D not resolved. The CDR3 has 14 amino acids. V lost 4 bases and J 5 bases, leaving 11 bases between the germline ends. CDR1 and CDR2 from the germline V gene are KGHDR and SFDVKD. In DNA, the CDR3 is TGTGCCACCAGTGAGCTCGGGAGGGATCAGCCCCAGCATTTT. Protein product: CATSELGRDQPQHF.

The table lists this clone with many counts. V is TRBV2 and J is TRBJ1-6; TRBD1 aligns across 7 bases. CDR1 SNHLY and CDR2 FYNNEI come from the germline V gene. Losses at the gene ends were 6 bases for V and 2 bases for J; bases not matched to a gene: 7. The CDR3 length is 16 residues. CDR3 nucleotide sequence: TGTGCCAGCAGCACACTTGGGACAGCCTATAATTCACCCCTCCACTTT. Translated: CASSTLGTAYNSPLHF.

This clone occurred a few times. The chain couples TRBV18 to TRBJ2-1; tentatively, D is TRBD2 (5 bases). The CDR3 totals 13 residues. V gave up 5 bases and J gave up 8 bases, with 13 bases separating them. The germline gives CDR1 KGHSH, CDR2 LQKENI. The DNA for the CDR3 is TGTGCCAGCTCAGAACTAGTTATGGATGAGCAGTTCTTC. This encodes CASSELVMDEQFF.

The rearrangement links TRBV3-1 (or the pseudogene TRBV3-2) to TRBJ1-2; 8 bases align to TRBD1. The trim removed 2 bases at V and 9 bases at J, leaving 17 bases unmatched. The CDR3 has 17 residues. Germline CDR1 reads LGHDT; CDR2 reads YNNKEL (reference sequence). CDR3 residues: CASSQSILDRGDTRYTF. The DNA of the CDR3 is TGTGCCAGCAGCCAAAGTATTTTAGACAGGGGCGATACGCGCTACACCTTC.

V and J are TRBV11-2 and TRBJ2-3; 10 bases agree with TRBD1. The germline gives CDR1 SGHAT, CDR2 FQNNGV. The CDR3 totals 17 residues. With 3 bases clipped from V and 1 base from J, the junction kept 7 bases outside the gene matches. The CDR3 bases are TGTGCCAGCAGCTTTAATTACGGGACAGGGGGCACAGATACGCAGTATTTT. It is translated as CASSFNYGTGGTDTQYF.

V is TRBV18 and J is TRBJ1-1, with a possible D match to TRBD1 (5 bases). The CDR3 runs 17 residues. The germline V gene encodes CDR1 KGHSH and CDR2 LQKENI. Trimming shortened V by 2 bases and J by 7 bases, and 23 bases separated the two germline ends. The CDR3 sequence is CASSPATGGFARGEAFF. The CDR3 nucleotides are TGTGCCAGCTCACCAGCGACCGGGGGGTTTGCACGGGGTGAAGCTTTCTTT.

The rearrangement links TRBV7-3 to TRBJ1-1, with D maybe TRBD1 (5 bases). CDR1 and CDR2 from the germline V gene are SGHTA and FQGTGA. The ends were cut back, 4 bases at V and 2 bases at J, with 14 bases in the middle. The CDR3 totals 15 residues. In DNA, the CDR3 is TGTGCCAGCAGCTCCCGCACAGGAGATAACACTGAAGCTTTCTTT. It yields the protein CASSSRTGDNTEAFF.

This clone has just one count. The gene calls are TRBV7-9 and TRBJ2-7; TRBD2 might be the D (6 bases). The length of the CDR3 is 14 residues. Germline CDR1 and CDR2: SEHNR and FQNEAQ (reference sequence). Trimming cost V 11 bases and J 5 bases, with 22 bases left between them. CDR3 coding DNA: TGTGCCCTGGAGGGATTTTCCACATTGGACGAGCAGTACTTC. It yields the protein CALEGFSTLDEQYF.

This clone was counted only a few times. The chain is built from TRBV19 and TRBJ2-6; no definite D call. The CDR3 consists of 15 residues. V was pared by 8 bases and J by 0 bases, with 11 bases between. Per germline, CDR1 LNHDA and CDR2 SQIVND (reference sequence). The CDR3 protein is CASYPGNSGANVLTF. The CDR3, as DNA: TGTGCCAGTTACCCGGGTAACTCTGGGGCCAACGTCCTGACTTTC.

The chain combines TRBV9 with TRBJ1-2; 10 positions match TRBD1. Per germline, CDR1 SGDLS and CDR2 YYNGEE. The CDR3 runs 17 residues. V dropped 3 bases and J dropped 6; count of bases not matched to a gene: 14. The chain's CDR3 is CASSGEGQGRPTDGYTF. In DNA form, the CDR3 reads TGTGCCAGCAGCGGCGAGGGACAGGGGCGCCCGACCGATGGCTACACCTTC.

The chain employs TRBV9 and TRBJ2-3; the D gene is possibly TRBD2 (6 bases). This CDR3 has 15 amino acids. Germline CDR1 is SGDLS and CDR2 is YYNGEE. V lost 2 bases and J 2 bases, leaving 12 bases between the germline ends. The CDR3 loop is CASSVSRGVTDTQYF. The DNA for the CDR3 is TGTGCCAGCAGCGTTTCGCGCGGGGTCACAGATACGCAGTATTTT.

The J gene is TRBJ1-5, the V gene TRBV2, with D possibly TRBD1 on 5 matching bases. The CDR3 contains 16 residues. Germline CDR1 SNHLY, CDR2 FYNNEI. V was trimmed by 0 bases and J by 5 bases, leaving 14 bases between them. The CDR3 bases are TGTGCCAGCAGTGAAGCGCTTCTGGGGGGGGATCAGCCCCAGCATTTT. This gives the protein CASSEALLGGDQPQHF.

The V and J genes are TRBV19 and TRBJ1-2; D gene unclear. CDR1 is LNHDA, CDR2 SQIVND, per germline (reference sequence). CDR3 size: 15 residues. The ends were cut back, 7 bases at V and 4 bases at J, with 19 bases in the middle. In nucleotides, the CDR3 is TGTGCCAGTATCATGCGGGGAGTTTCGGTCTATGGCTACACCTTC. Translation gives CASIMRGVSVYGYTF.

This sequence joins TRBV18 and TRBJ1-1; 8 nucleotides match TRBD1. The V gene's germline CDR1 is KGHSH and CDR2 LQKENI. V was pared by 3 bases and J by 3 bases, with 6 bases of the junction left unmatched. There are 15 residues in the CDR3. The CDR3 protein is CASSPDPTGDTEAFF. In DNA, the CDR3 is TGTGCCAGCTCACCCGATCCGACAGGGGACACTGAAGCTTTCTTT.

The chain joins TRBV7-3 to TRBJ1-1; D remains unclear. The germline V and J ends were trimmed by 2 bases and 4 bases, with 14 bases remaining between them. The CDR3 totals 15 residues. Germline CDR1 is SGHTA and CDR2 is FQGTGA. The CDR3 loop is CASSLEAGLGTEAFF. CDR3 DNA: TGTGCCAGCAGCTTAGAAGCAGGATTGGGCACTGAAGCTTTCTTT.

This chain joins TRBV4-1 and TRBJ1-2, with D tentatively TRBD1 (5 bases). The CDR3 spans 12 residues. The V gene lost 3 bases and the J gene lost 4 bases, with 6 bases spanning the gap. CDR1 MGHRA and CDR2 YSYEKL come from the germline V gene. The CDR3 here is CASSHTGYGYTF. The CDR3 region has the DNA TGCGCCAGCAGCCATACAGGCTATGGCTACACCTTC.

V and J are TRBV5-1 and TRBJ1-1; the match to TRBD1 covers 10 bases. The CDR3 loop spans 13 amino acids. V was pared by 4 bases and J by 6 bases, with 3 bases of the junction left unmatched. Germline V lookup: CDR1 SGHRS, CDR2 YFSETQ. CDR3 sequence: CASSKDRGPEAFF. The CDR3 bases are TGCGCCAGCAGCAAAGACAGGGGGCCTGAAGCTTTCTTT.

DNA of the CDR3: TGTGCCAGCAGCTCGAGATCGAACACCGGGGAGCTGTTTTTT. This codes for CASSSRSNTGELFF. V usage is TRBV5-4 and J usage is TRBJ2-2, with no clear D. Per the germline V gene, CDR1 is SGHNT and CDR2 is YYREEE (reference sequence). The CDR3 extends over 14 amino acids. Between the trimmed V and J ends, which lost 3 bases and 0 bases, there was a span of 6 bases.

The V and J genes are TRBV7-9 and TRBJ1-4, with D unclear. The V end was cut by 4 bases, the J end by 4 bases, with 13 bases between. Germline V gene lookup returns CDR1 SEHNR and CDR2 FQNEAQ (reference sequence). The CDR3 totals 15 residues. The DNA for the CDR3 is TGTGCCAGCAGCTCGAGGGAGCAGTATAATGAAAAACTGTTTTTT. Amino acids: CASSSREQYNEKLFF.

V gene TRBV6-1 combines with J gene TRBJ2-7, with 10 bases that match TRBD1. This CDR3 is built from 16 residues. J lost 5 bases, V lost 0 bases, and 7 bases had no gene match. Germline loops: CDR1 MNHNS, CDR2 SASEGT. The CDR3 is CASSEAWGGTGDEQYV. The CDR3 DNA reads TGTGCCAGCAGTGAAGCTTGGGGCGGGACAGGGGACGAGCAGTACGTC.

V is TRBV19 and J is TRBJ2-2, with D possibly being TRBD1 (6 bases). Trimming pared 7 bases from V and 4 bases from J, leaving 13 bases between. The germline V gene encodes CDR1 LNHDA and CDR2 SQIVND (reference sequence). The CDR3 contains 14 residues. The CDR3 nucleotides read TGTGCCAGTACGGCATCAGGGGTCACCGGGGAGCTGTTTTTT. This gives the protein CASTASGVTGELFF.

The chain has TRBV30 and TRBJ1-1; tentatively, D is TRBD1 (5 bases). The CDR3 sequence is 15 residues long. Trimming removed 0 bases from V and 0 bases from J, with 11 bases in between. Germline lookup yields CDR1 GTSNPN and CDR2 SVGIG (reference sequence). The CDR3 loop reads CAWSVFAQVNTEAFF. Here the CDR3 DNA reads TGTGCCTGGAGTGTATTCGCACAGGTGAACACTGAAGCTTTCTTT.

The V and J genes are TRBV2 and TRBJ1-3; 7 bases are a match to TRBD1. With 1 base clipped from V and 0 bases from J, the junction kept 3 bases outside the gene matches. Looked up from germline, CDR1 is SNHLY and CDR2 is FYNNEI. This CDR3 has 16 residues. CDR3 DNA: TGTGCCAGCAGTGAAGACAGGGGCAGCTCTGGAAACACCATATATTTT. As protein: CASSEDRGSSGNTIYF.

The rearrangement uses TRBV6-5 and TRBJ2-2; TRBD2 aligns across 7 bases. Germline V gene sequence: CDR1 MNHEY, CDR2 SVGAGI. The junction had 2 bases not matched to a gene; V was cut back by 3 bases and J by 1 base. This CDR3 has 15 amino acids. The CDR3 loop is CASSYRGVNTGELFF. For the CDR3, the DNA is TGTGCCAGCAGTTATCGGGGGGTGAACACCGGGGAGCTGTTTTTT.

The chain is built from TRBV11-2 and TRBJ2-7, with D unresolved. V gave up 10 bases and J gave up 4 bases, with 17 bases separating them. CDR1 is SGHAT and CDR2 is FQNNGV in the germline V gene. The CDR3 is made up of 13 amino acids. CDR3 sequence: CATRNSNEYEQYV. DNA for the CDR3: TGTGCCACCCGAAATTCTAATGAGTACGAGCAGTACGTC.

The genes are TRBV6-5 and TRBJ1-6; no clear D. V was cut by 7 bases and J by 7 bases, with 17 bases left in between. The CDR3 sequence is 15 residues long. Germline V gene data show CDR1 as MNHEY and CDR2 as SVGAGI. The CDR3 nucleotides read TGTGCCAGCATTTCGTCGGGGTACGGAAATTCACCCCTCCACTTT. Its protein product is CASISSGYGNSPLHF.